Presented here are 9 T cell receptor beta chains from one specimen sequenced in a study of radiation and T cells in renal cell carcinoma (dated by TCRdb to 2018 to 2021). The sample's time point label, in plain terms: blood 2 weeks post-SBRT. The sample's treatment or condition label, in plain terms: 15 Gy SBRT to primary tumor, nephrectomy 4 weeks later. To prepare the library, the immunoSEQ multiplex PCR assay was applied. The table comes from immuneACCESS by way of TCRdb, which keeps in-frame sequences with V and J called. Part of the clones is missing from these tables; in studies checked, under half for an unresolved V gene and the rest for unknown reasons. A total of 60,000 to 80,000 clones appear in this sample, 82% of them only once. The ten biggest clones cover almost 6% of the sample. Sequencing was performed on blood, taken from a patient whose treatment included radiotherapy and nephrectomy. The origin of the receptors is a man in his 60s with renal cell carcinoma.

The rearrangement joins TRBV29-1 to TRBJ2-1; 9 bases agree with TRBD1. Germline loops: CDR1 SQVTM, CDR2 ANQGSEA. Trimming cost V 7 bases and J 10 bases; bases outside gene matches: 14. The CDR3 has 14 amino acids. The CDR3 sequence is CSASSGDRVSEQFF. The DNA of the CDR3 is TGCAGCGCGAGTTCGGGGGACAGGGTAAGCGAGCAGTTCTTC.

This chain links TRBV7-9 with TRBJ1-2; possibly TRBD1 for D (5 bases). From germline, CDR1 is SEHNR and CDR2 FQNEAQ (reference sequence). This CDR3 contains 13 residues. The V end was cut by 3 bases, the J end by 6 bases, with 11 bases between. Here the CDR3 reads CASSFTGDDGYTF. The CDR3 region has the DNA TGTGCCAGCAGCTTCACAGGAGATGATGGCTACACCTTC.

The V call is TRBV5-6, the J call TRBJ2-3, with 9 bases lining up with TRBD2. CDR3 length: 18 residues. Germline CDR1 SGHDT, CDR2 YYEEEE. Unmatched junction bases numbered 17, after V lost 4 bases and J lost 5 bases. Written as DNA, the CDR3 is TGTGCCAGCAGCCGCGTGGGCGGGAGGGCCGTGAGGGAAGATACGCAGTATTTT. Translated, it gives CASSRVGGRAVREDTQYF.

As regards this clone: This may stem from a read error, because a much larger clone lies one nucleotide away. The chain carries TRBV23-1 and TRBJ2-1, with 7 bases that match TRBD2. Being an ORF, TRBV23-1 has a function that is uncertain. CDR3 size: 17 residues. CDR3 DNA: TGCGTCAGCAGTCAATCGTCGGGGGGAGGGCCGATCGATGAGCAGTTCTTC. Its translation: CVSSQSSGGGPIDEQFF.

This rearrangement joins TRBV6-6 to TRBJ2-1; D ambiguous. With 7 bases removed from V and 9 bases from J, the gap between germline ends came to 13 bases. Germline lookup yields CDR1 MNHNY and CDR2 SVGAGI (reference sequence). The CDR3 covers 12 residues. The CDR3 here is CASTQFVGEQFF. CDR3 DNA: TGTGCCAGCACCCAATTCGTTGGTGAGCAGTTCTTC.

V and J are TRBV30 and TRBJ1-1, with 7 positions matching TRBD1. CDR1 GTSNPN and CDR2 SVGIG come from the germline V gene (reference sequence). Germline trimming cut 5 bases from V and 5 bases from J; bases unmatched to any gene: 5. CDR3 length: 12 residues. This chain's CDR3 is CAWLNRGTEAFF. The CDR3 nucleotides read TGTGCCTGGTTAAACAGGGGAACTGAAGCTTTCTTT. The full variable domain, its missing parts supplied by reference TRBV30 and TRBJ1-1, is SQTIHQWPATLVQPVGSPLSLECTVEGTSNPNLYWYRQAAGRGLQLLFYSVGIGQISSEVPQNLSASRPQDRQFILSSKKLLLSDSGFYLCAWLNRGTEAFFGQGTRLTVV.

This clone was observed a few times. Here the CDR3 DNA reads TGCAGCACCAGATCCAGGGTGGTGAACACTGAAGCTTTCTTT. Translating gives CSTRSRVVNTEAFF. V usage is TRBV29-1 and J usage is TRBJ1-1, with D perhaps matching TRBD1 (5 bases). CDR3 length: 14 residues. CDR1 and CDR2 (germline): SQVTM, ANQGSEA. The V end was cut by 8 bases, the J end by 0 bases, with 16 bases between.

The rearrangement joins TRBV7-8 to TRBJ2-7; the D is unclear. V was pared by 0 bases and J by 2 bases, with 14 bases between. Germline V CDR1 and CDR2: SGHVS, FQNEAQ. This CDR3 comprises 16 residues. The CDR3 region has the DNA TGTGCCAGCAGCTTAGCGCTAGGGCTAACCGCCTACGAGCAGTACTTC. Its protein is CASSLALGLTAYEQYF.

This chain joins TRBV5-5 and TRBJ1-1; a possible D gene is TRBD1 (5 bases). The CDR3 spans 16 residues. Germline CDR1 reads SGHKS; CDR2 reads YYEKEE (reference sequence). V was pared by 6 bases and J by 7 bases, with 25 bases between. The chain's CDR3 is CASIRGRGPGELEAFF. CDR3 DNA: TGTGCCAGCATCCGTGGACGGGGCCCGGGGGAACTTGAAGCTTTCTTT. The whole variable domain, filled in from reference TRBV5-5 and TRBJ1-1, reads DAGVTQSPTHLIKTRGQQVTLRCSPISGHKSVSWYQQVLGQGPQFIFQYYEKEERGRGNFPDRFSARQFPNYSSELNVNALLLGDSALYLCASIRGRGPGELEAFFGQGTRLTVV.